These 27 T cell receptor beta chains came from one sample sequenced in a study of blood T cell repertoires in COVID-19. Measured with immunoSEQ multiplex PCR; TCRdb has only the in-frame clones, and not every one. The table has some 150,000 clones, 84% seen once. Material: peripheral blood. All receptors derive from a man aged 40-55 years who had recovered from COVID-19.

The rearrangement uses TRBV5-5 and TRBJ1-6, with D unclear. The CDR3 has 17 amino acids. The germline V gene encodes CDR1 SGHKS and CDR2 YYEKEE (reference sequence). Trimming took 0 bases from V and 8 from J, leaving 18 bases between them. As DNA, the CDR3 is TGTGCCAGCAGCTTGGTCGCTTCGTGGAGGGATGATTCACCCCTCCACTTT. Protein product: CASSLVASWRDDSPLHF.

This chain connects TRBV24-1 to TRBJ2-5, with D tentatively TRBD2 (5 bases). The germline V and J ends were trimmed by 4 bases and 1 base, with 15 bases remaining between them. Per germline, CDR1 KGHDR and CDR2 SFDVKD. The CDR3 covers 16 residues. The CDR3 spells CATSDPLASGQETQYF. The DNA of the CDR3 is TGTGCCACCAGTGACCCCCTAGCCAGCGGCCAAGAGACCCAGTACTTC.

The chain is built from TRBV10-3 and TRBJ1-5; D is uncertain. The CDR3 loop spans 15 amino acids. The V and J ends lost 2 bases and 4 bases respectively, with 12 bases between them. Germline CDR1 ENHRY, CDR2 SYGVKD. The DNA of the CDR3 is TGTGCCATCAGTGAGGCGAGTGGAGCTAATCAGCCCCAGCATTTT. This translates into CAISEASGANQPQHF.

This sequence joins TRBV7-2 and TRBJ2-5; 9 positions agree with TRBD2. Unmatched junction bases numbered 6, after V lost 3 bases and J lost 4 bases. CDR1 and CDR2 (germline): SGHTA, FQGNSA. The CDR3 spans 15 residues. The CDR3 spells CASSFAGGGAETQYF. The CDR3, as DNA: TGTGCCAGCAGCTTCGCTGGCGGGGGGGCAGAGACCCAGTACTTC.

V is TRBV11-2 and J is TRBJ2-6; 7 bases fit TRBD1. Trimming removed 9 bases from V and 2 bases from J; junction bases left unmatched: 16. CDR3 length equals 18 residues. Per germline, CDR1 SGHAT and CDR2 FQNNGV. The CDR3: CASKLGRGRYTGANVLTF. The CDR3 DNA reads TGTGCCAGTAAACTAGGCAGGGGGAGATACACTGGGGCCAACGTCCTGACTTTC.

The J gene is TRBJ2-2, the V gene TRBV7-2, with TRBD2 as a possible D gene (6 bases). This CDR3 has 17 amino acids. The germline V gene encodes CDR1 SGHTA and CDR2 FQGNSA. V was cut by 5 bases and J by 4 bases, with 20 bases left in between. CDR3 sequence (DNA): TGTGCCAGCAGCCCCCAACCCATTCACGGGGGCACCGGGGAGCTGTTTTTT. This translates into CASSPQPIHGGTGELFF.

The chain couples TRBV7-9 to TRBJ2-5; the D is unclear. The CDR3 runs to 13 residues. V lost 4 bases and J 5 bases, leaving 11 bases between the germline ends. Germline values: CDR1 SEHNR, CDR2 FQNEAQ (reference sequence). The chain's CDR3 is CASSSPTLETQYF. For the CDR3, the DNA is TGTGCCAGCAGCTCGCCTACCTTGGAGACCCAGTACTTC.

The CDR3 DNA is TGTGCCAGCTCACCAGGGGCAACCTATGGCTACACCTTC. Amino acids: CASSPGATYGYTF. This rearrangement joins TRBV18 to TRBJ1-2, with D possibly TRBD1 on 5 matching bases. This CDR3 is 13 amino acids long. Trimming removed 2 bases from V and 4 bases from J, with 8 bases in between. CDR1 is KGHSH and CDR2 is LQKENI in the germline V gene.

This chain uses TRBV21-1 with TRBJ2-7; TRBD1 was called by the table and not checked on the DNA. TRBV21-1 is designated a pseudogene. The CDR3 is 14 amino acids. CDR3 amino acids: CASSKQGQIYEQYF. The DNA for the CDR3 is TGTGCCAGCAGCAAACAAGGACAGATCTACGAGCAGTACTTC.

V is TRBV4-1 and J is TRBJ1-5; TRBD1 is a possible D gene (6 bases). Germline V CDR1 and CDR2: MGHRA, YSYEKL. The CDR3 is 17 residues long. Trimming removed 1 base from V and 4 bases from J, with 17 bases in between. The CDR3 DNA follows: TGCGCCAGCAGCCAAGTAAGAGTTACAGGGCTTAATCAGCCCCAGCATTTT. Protein: CASSQVRVTGLNQPQHF.

The chain carries TRBV28 and TRBJ2-7, with 7 bases fitting TRBD2. After removal of 4 bases from V and 4 bases from J, the junction contained 7 bases not matched to a gene. The V gene's germline CDR1 is MDHEN and CDR2 SYDVKM. CDR3 length: 14 residues. Here the CDR3 reads CASSSGGGVYEQYF. In DNA, the CDR3 is TGTGCCAGCAGTTCCGGGGGAGGGGTGTACGAGCAGTACTTC.

This rearrangement joins TRBV19 to TRBJ1-5, with no clear D. Germline V gene lookup returns CDR1 LNHDA and CDR2 SQIVND (reference sequence). V gave up 3 bases and J gave up 7 bases, with 10 bases separating them. CDR3 length equals 13 residues. CDR3 in amino acids: CASSIASEQPQHF. CDR3 nucleotide sequence: TGTGCCAGTAGTATCGCTAGCGAGCAGCCCCAGCATTTT.

This chain links TRBV6-4 with TRBJ2-3; the match to TRBD1 covers 8 bases. Germline loops: CDR1 MRHNA, CDR2 SNTAGT. The CDR3 extends over 15 amino acids. Losses at the gene ends were 3 bases for V and 0 bases for J; bases not matched to a gene: 2. The CDR3: CASSETGVSTDTQYF. As DNA, the CDR3 is TGTGCCAGCAGTGAGACAGGGGTCAGCACAGATACGCAGTATTTT.

The gene calls are TRBV4-3 and TRBJ2-3, with 7 bases lining up with TRBD1. This CDR3 contains 18 residues. The junction had 9 bases not matched to a gene; V was cut back by 0 bases and J by 0 bases. Per the germline V gene, CDR1 is LGHNA and CDR2 is YSLEER. CDR3 sequence reads: CASSQDSRTGASTDTQYF. CDR3 DNA sequence: TGCGCCAGCAGCCAAGATTCTAGGACAGGAGCTAGCACAGATACGCAGTATTTT.

The J gene is TRBJ2-1, the V gene TRBV7-8; 7 nucleotides agree with TRBD2. V lost 5 bases to trimming and J lost 9 bases; unmatched junction nucleotides: 7. The CDR3 covers 13 residues. Germline CDR1 is SGHVS and CDR2 is FQNEAQ. In nucleotides, the CDR3 is TGTGCCAGCAGCGGACTAGATGCAGGTGAGCAGTTCTTC. Protein: CASSGLDAGEQFF.

This clone showed up just a few times. This chain uses TRBV28 with TRBJ1-1, with 9 bases that match TRBD1. CDR1 and CDR2 from the germline V gene are MDHEN and SYDVKM. V lost 4 bases and J lost 4; bases outside the gene matches: 10. CDR3 size: 16 residues. CDR3 region: CASSSPGQGVGTEAFF. The CDR3 DNA reads TGTGCCAGCAGTTCGCCGGGACAGGGCGTCGGCACTGAAGCTTTCTTT.

The chain carries TRBV9 and TRBJ2-1, with 7 bases aligning to TRBD1. V shed 2 bases and J 9 bases; nucleotides not matched to a gene: 2. Germline CDR1 and CDR2: SGDLS and YYNGEE. The CDR3 is made up of 12 amino acids. CDR3 nucleotide sequence: TGTGCCAGCAGCGTCGACAGGGCTGAGCAGTTCTTC. Protein: CASSVDRAEQFF.

The J gene is TRBJ1-2, the V gene TRBV3-1 (or the pseudogene TRBV3-2), with TRBD1 matching 8 bases. Germline CDR1 LGHDT, CDR2 YNNKEL (reference sequence). The CDR3 covers 17 residues. With 1 base clipped from V and 6 bases from J, the junction kept 13 bases outside the gene matches. The CDR3 region has the DNA TGTGCCAGCAGCCAAGTCGGTCCAGGGACAGGTAATAATGGCTACACCTTC. Translating gives CASSQVGPGTGNNGYTF.

The chain couples TRBV21-1 to TRBJ2-3; the table's D call, TRBD1, has no DNA check behind it. TRBV21-1 is designated a pseudogene. The CDR3 consists of 17 residues. The CDR3 DNA reads TGTGCCAGCAGCAAGGGGCGATGGGATTTTAGCCCAGATACGCAGTATTTT. Translating it yields CASSKGRWDFSPDTQYF.

V and J are TRBV11-2 and TRBJ2-5, with D possibly matching TRBD1 (6 bases). Germline V lookup: CDR1 SGHAT, CDR2 FQNNGV. The CDR3 has 15 amino acids. Deletions cut 5 bases from V and 1 base from J, with 14 bases between. In DNA, the CDR3 is TGTGCCAGCAGCACCACCGCGACAGGCCAAGAGACCCAGTACTTC. This translates into CASSTTATGQETQYF.

V is TRBV21-1 and J is TRBJ2-3; the listed D gene, TRBD2, was not tested against the DNA. TRBV21-1 is recorded as a pseudogene. The CDR3 is 15 residues long. The CDR3 is CASSIIAGGLHTQYF. CDR3 DNA: TGTGCCAGCAGCATCATAGCGGGAGGGCTCCATACGCAGTATTTT.

The CDR3 DNA follows: TGTGCCAGCAGTGAGGAGGCAGTCAATCAGCCCCAGCATTTT. Protein sequence: CASSEEAVNQPQHF. This chain joins TRBV2 and TRBJ1-5, with D unclear. Germline loops: CDR1 SNHLY, CDR2 FYNNEI. Trimming shortened V by 3 bases and J by 3 bases, and 9 bases separated the two germline ends. This CDR3 spans 14 amino acids.

This chain uses TRBV2 with TRBJ2-1, with a tentative D call TRBD1 (6 bases). The V gene's germline CDR1 is SNHLY and CDR2 FYNNEI. V gave up 6 bases and J gave up 4 bases, with 10 bases separating them. The CDR3 has 13 amino acids. CDR3 DNA sequence: TGTGCCAGCAGGGACAGTCTTTACAATGAGCAGTTCTTC. It yields the protein CASRDSLYNEQFF.

The V gene is TRBV10-3, the J gene TRBJ2-7; 9 nucleotides line up with TRBD1. This CDR3 region has 18 residues. Germline V gene data show CDR1 as ENHRY and CDR2 as SYGVKD. J lost 5 bases, V lost 3 bases, and 17 bases had no gene match. This CDR3 is CAISEVLVVGTGNDEQYF. DNA of the CDR3: TGTGCCATCAGTGAAGTGTTGGTGGTCGGGACAGGGAATGACGAGCAGTACTTC.

The rearrangement uses TRBV18 and TRBJ2-2; 8 bases fit TRBD1. The CDR3 is made up of 14 amino acids. The ends lost 5 bases at V and 6 bases at J; junction bases unmatched: 5. Looked up from germline, CDR1 is KGHSH and CDR2 is LQKENI. CDR3 nucleotide sequence: TGTGCCAGCTCATCGGGACAGGTCCCCGGGGAGCTGTTTTTT. Amino acids: CASSSGQVPGELFF.

The J gene is TRBJ2-2, the V gene TRBV4-1; D is ambiguous. Per germline, CDR1 MGHRA and CDR2 YSYEKL. Between the trimmed V and J ends, which lost 1 base and 3 bases, there was a span of 9 bases. The CDR3 covers 15 residues. The chain's CDR3 is CASSQASPYTGELFF. The CDR3 DNA reads as TGCGCCAGCAGCCAAGCCAGTCCCTACACCGGGGAGCTGTTTTTT.

The chain carries TRBV25-1 and TRBJ1-1; D remains ambiguous. CDR1 is MGHDK and CDR2 is SYGVNS in the germline V gene. The germline V and J ends were trimmed by 4 bases and 1 base, with 7 bases remaining between them. The CDR3 runs to 13 residues. DNA of the CDR3: TGTGCCAGCAGTGTCGGAGCGAACACTGAAGCTTTCTTT. Amino acid sequence: CASSVGANTEAFF.